This T cell receptor beta chain derives from a study of Ad26.COV2.S vaccination and SARS-CoV-2 variants listed by TCRdb under 2021. About the study as a whole: Donors in the vaccine arm were drawn from COV1001, a multicentre, randomized, double-blind, placebo-controlled phase I-IIa trial testing Ad26.COV2.S in healthy adults. Participants in the trial were split at random into five groups of five each, receiving low-dose or high-dose Ad26.COV2.S once or twice, or else placebo on both occasions. Dosing of Ad26.COV2.S was intramuscular, at either 5x10^10 or 1x10^11 viral particles, delivered as one shot or as two shots spaced 56 days apart. Sequencing of the TCRbeta repertoire served to evaluate the specificity and breadth of SARS-CoV-2-reactive T cell receptors following Ad26.COV2.S vaccination. The TCR-sequenced set comprised approximately 32 samples: some 19 Ad26.COV2.S vaccine recipients, 5 placebo recipients and 8 SARS-CoV-2 convalescent individuals. Investigators did not know the trial group allocation while performing experiments and assessing outcomes.

With regard to this clone: No cognate antigen has been identified for it. One base away there is no much larger clone; base qualities are not given.

The immunoSEQ Assay was the method used to sequence TCRbeta CDR3 regions. After extraction, genomic DNA underwent amplification by bias-controlled multiplex PCR, followed by high-throughput sequencing. The published analysis was carried out like this. To quantify the absolute abundance of every unique TCRbeta CDR3 region, sequences were collapsed and filtered. T cell fraction was estimated by normalizing TCRbeta template counts to usable DNA, with usable DNA measured through amplification of reference genes found in all nucleated cells. Repertoire TCRs were annotated as SARS-CoV-2-specific by exact matching of V gene, CDR3 amino acid sequence and J gene to a known reactive TCR set. MIRA supplied the reference SARS-CoV-2 TCR set, which was filtered for enrichment in COVID-19-positive ImmuneCODE repertoires so that public or cross-reactive TCRs were removed. Using the MIRA antigens, annotated TCRs were further analysed by specific ORF or by position within an ORF. Breadth was defined as annotated unique rearrangements over total unique productive rearrangements; depth was the summed frequency of those rearrangements. TCR breadth was compared between groups using two-sided Wilcoxon rank-sum tests. TCRdb mirrors the immuneACCESS table, restricted to in-frame sequences. Some clones are absent from its copies; in checked studies, under half trace to an unresolved V gene, and the reason for the others is unknown. The V and J calls and clone size are taken from that table; D and trimming were inferred from the DNA. This sample comprises about 390,000 clones, approximately 90% of them detected only once. Of the sample, 3% to 4.5% falls within the top ten clones.

Broader findings and caveats from the paper: Substantial breadth of spike-specific CD8+ and CD4+ T cell responses was reported after vaccination. Comparable non-spike TCR breadth was observed between vaccine and placebo recipients, consistent with only spike being contained in the vaccine. Higher spike-specific TCR breadth was observed in Ad26.COV2.S recipients than in placebo recipients (P = 0.0014). Comparing responses between vaccine doses or regimens was not something the study was powered to do. The authors noted that the TCR breadth and depth analyses may have underestimated total T cell responses.

What this sample's treatment or condition label stands for: 15 to 20 received Ad26.COV2.S at low or high dose, single or two shots; a few received placebo; per-sample allocation not given. For vaccine and placebo recipients, the sequenced repertoires came from samples collected on day 63 after the first injection. Cohort 1b enrolled some 25 adults aged 18-55 years at a single site in Boston, USA, between 29 July and 7 August 2020. Ad26.COV2.S was a replication-incompetent adenovirus type 26 vector that expressed a prefusion-stabilized SARS-CoV-2 spike protein derived from the original Wuhan strain. The receptor comes from a person between 18 and 59 years old who received the Ad26.COV2.S COVID-19 vaccine or a placebo. The sample was peripheral blood, taken in a trial of Ad26.COV2.S vaccine versus placebo.

The CDR3 corresponds to CASSYGTEDYGYTF. The nucleotide sequence reads TGTGCCAGCAGTTACGGGACAGAGGACTATGGCTACACCTTC. The rearranged chain carries TRBV6-5 and TRBJ1-2, with 7 bases aligning to TRBD1. Sequences MNHEY (CDR1) and SVGAGI (CDR2) are obtained from the germline V gene. Compared with germline, V lacks 2 bases and J lacks 3 bases; bases without a gene match: 3. Taken from cysteine to phenylalanine, the CDR3 has 14 residues. Left in the record is the CDR3 DNA by itself, 42 bases read in frame from the first base.